This passage covers 6 T cell receptor beta chains from one sample sequenced in a study of blood T cell repertoires in COVID-19. Data came from immunoSEQ multiplex PCR; TCRdb stores just in-frame clones and leaves some out. This sample has 150,000 to 200,000 clones, with approximately 91% found just once. Specimen: peripheral blood. Receptor source: a man in his 70s with active or convalescent COVID-19.

The rearrangement uses TRBV6-1 and TRBJ1-1, with D perhaps matching TRBD1 (5 bases). With 2 bases removed from V and 6 bases from J, the gap between germline ends came to 16 bases. There are 15 residues in the CDR3. Germline V gene data show CDR1 as MNHNS and CDR2 as SASEGT. CDR3: CASSELGGVGAEAFF. The DNA of the CDR3 is TGTGCCAGCAGTGAACTAGGAGGGGTGGGCGCTGAAGCTTTCTTT.

The table lists this clone with a count of one. The chain couples TRBV28 to TRBJ1-5; TRBD1 aligns across 7 bases. Losses at the gene ends were 4 bases for V and 0 bases for J; bases not matched to a gene: 9. Germline CDR1 is MDHEN and CDR2 is SYDVKM. The CDR3 spans 17 residues. CDR3 in amino acids: CASSSWTGDYSNQPQHF. The CDR3 DNA sequence: TGTGCCAGCAGTTCCTGGACAGGCGACTATAGCAATCAGCCCCAGCATTTT.

This chain connects TRBV7-8 to TRBJ1-1; 7 bases map to TRBD1. The CDR3 runs 14 residues. Losses at the gene ends were 2 bases for V and 5 bases for J; bases not matched to a gene: 5. Per germline, CDR1 SGHVS and CDR2 FQNEAQ. The CDR3 reads CASSLTGARTEAFF. CDR3 bases: TGTGCCAGCAGCTTAACAGGGGCAAGGACTGAAGCTTTCTTT. The whole variable domain, filled in from reference TRBV7-8 and TRBJ1-1, reads GAGVSQSPRYKVAKRGQDVALRCDPISGHVSLFWYQQALGQGPEFLTYFQNEAQLDKSGLPSDRFFAERPEGSVSTLKIQRTQQEDSAVYLCASSLTGARTEAFFGQGTRLTVV.

This chain connects TRBV27 to TRBJ2-7; 10 bases align to TRBD1. CDR3 length: 17 residues. CDR1 is MNHEY, CDR2 SMNVEV, per germline (reference sequence). The V gene end was trimmed by 5 bases and the J gene end by 1 base; junction bases not matched to a gene: 11. CDR3 nucleotide sequence: TGTGCCAGCAGTCGCTCCTCGGGACAGGGGTCGTCCTACGAGCAGTACTTC. It yields the protein CASSRSSGQGSSYEQYF.

The rearrangement joins TRBV5-4 to TRBJ2-2, with TRBD2 as a possible D gene (5 bases). The CDR3 runs 15 residues. Germline V gene data show CDR1 as SGHNT and CDR2 as YYREEE (reference sequence). With 3 bases removed from V and 0 bases from J, the gap between germline ends came to 9 bases. The CDR3 region is CASSSGRANTGELFF. In nucleotides, the CDR3 is TGTGCCAGCAGCTCCGGGCGGGCGAACACCGGGGAGCTGTTTTTT.

V and J are TRBV4-3 and TRBJ1-4; perhaps TRBD1 as D (5 bases). CDR1 and CDR2 from the germline V gene are LGHNA and YSLEER. This CDR3 is 15 amino acids long. V lost 0 bases and J 6 bases, leaving 11 bases between the germline ends. CDR3 sequence reads: CASSQDPAGYEKLFF. As DNA, the CDR3 is TGCGCCAGCAGCCAAGATCCGGCAGGGTATGAAAAACTGTTTTTT.